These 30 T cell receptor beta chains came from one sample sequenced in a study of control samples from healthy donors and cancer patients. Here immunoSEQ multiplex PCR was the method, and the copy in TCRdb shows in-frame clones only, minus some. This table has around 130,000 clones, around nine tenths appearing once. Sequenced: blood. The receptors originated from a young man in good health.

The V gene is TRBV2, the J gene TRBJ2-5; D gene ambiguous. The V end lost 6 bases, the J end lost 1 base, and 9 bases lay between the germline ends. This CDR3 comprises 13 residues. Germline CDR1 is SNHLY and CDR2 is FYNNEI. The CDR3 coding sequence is TGTGCCAGCAGGAGGCAGCCCCAAGAGACCCAGTACTTC. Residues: CASRRQPQETQYF.

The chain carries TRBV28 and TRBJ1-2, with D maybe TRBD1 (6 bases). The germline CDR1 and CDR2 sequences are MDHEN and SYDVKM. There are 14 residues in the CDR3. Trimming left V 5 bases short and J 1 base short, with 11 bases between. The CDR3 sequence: CASSLQGFNYGYTF. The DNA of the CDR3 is TGTGCCAGCAGTCTACAGGGATTTAACTATGGCTACACCTTC.

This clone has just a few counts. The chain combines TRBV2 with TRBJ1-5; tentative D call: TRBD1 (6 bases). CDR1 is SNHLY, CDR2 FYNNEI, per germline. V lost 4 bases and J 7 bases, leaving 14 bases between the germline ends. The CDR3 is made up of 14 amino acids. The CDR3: CASSVQGTGQPQHF. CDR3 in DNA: TGTGCCAGCAGTGTTCAGGGGACTGGCCAGCCCCAGCATTTT.

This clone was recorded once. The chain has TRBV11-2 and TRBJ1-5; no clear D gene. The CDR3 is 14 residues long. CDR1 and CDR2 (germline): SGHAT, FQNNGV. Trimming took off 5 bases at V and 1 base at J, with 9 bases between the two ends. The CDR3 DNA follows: TGTGCCAGCAGCCGGGGAAGGAGCAATCAGCCCCAGCATTTT. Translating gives CASSRGRSNQPQHF.

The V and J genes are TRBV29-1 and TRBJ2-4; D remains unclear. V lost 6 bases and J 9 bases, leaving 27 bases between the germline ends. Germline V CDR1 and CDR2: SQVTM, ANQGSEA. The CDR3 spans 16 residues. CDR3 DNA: TGCAGCGTCACTCCCGAAGAGACCGGAAATGTGGGCATTCAGTACTTC. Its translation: CSVTPEETGNVGIQYF.

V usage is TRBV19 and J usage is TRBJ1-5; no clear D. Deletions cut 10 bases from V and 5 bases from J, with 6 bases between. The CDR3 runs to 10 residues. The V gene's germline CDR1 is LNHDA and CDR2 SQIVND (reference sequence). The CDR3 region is CAIGHQPQHF. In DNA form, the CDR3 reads TGTGCCATAGGGCATCAGCCCCAGCATTTT.

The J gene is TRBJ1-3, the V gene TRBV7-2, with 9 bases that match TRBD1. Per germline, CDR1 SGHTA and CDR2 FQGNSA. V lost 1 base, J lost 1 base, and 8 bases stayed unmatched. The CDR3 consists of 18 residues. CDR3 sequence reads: CASSLVDRGPPSGNTIYF. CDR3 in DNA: TGTGCCAGCAGCTTAGTGGACAGGGGCCCGCCTTCTGGAAACACCATATATTTT.

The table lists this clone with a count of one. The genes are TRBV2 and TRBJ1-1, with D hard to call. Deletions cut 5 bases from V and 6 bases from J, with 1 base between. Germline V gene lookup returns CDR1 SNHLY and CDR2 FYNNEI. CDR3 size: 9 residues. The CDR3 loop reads CASSSEAFF. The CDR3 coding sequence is TGTGCCAGCAGTTCTGAAGCTTTCTTT.

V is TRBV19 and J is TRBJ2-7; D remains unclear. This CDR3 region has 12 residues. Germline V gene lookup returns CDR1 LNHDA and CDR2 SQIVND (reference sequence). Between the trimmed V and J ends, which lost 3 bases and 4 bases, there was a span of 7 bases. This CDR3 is CASSITQYEQYV. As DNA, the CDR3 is TGTGCCAGTAGTATCACGCAATACGAGCAGTACGTC.

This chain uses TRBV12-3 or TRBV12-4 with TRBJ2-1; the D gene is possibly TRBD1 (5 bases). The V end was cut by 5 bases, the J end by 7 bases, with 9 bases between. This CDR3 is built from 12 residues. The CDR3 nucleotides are TGTGCCAGCAGTAACCCAGGGAATGAGCAGTTCTTC. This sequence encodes CASSNPGNEQFF.

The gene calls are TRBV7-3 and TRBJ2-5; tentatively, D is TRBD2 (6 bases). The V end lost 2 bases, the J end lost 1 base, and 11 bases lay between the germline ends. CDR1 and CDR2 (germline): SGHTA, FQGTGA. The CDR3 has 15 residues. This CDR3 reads CASSLYPGVQETQYF. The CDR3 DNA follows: TGTGCCAGCAGCTTATATCCGGGAGTCCAAGAGACCCAGTACTTC.

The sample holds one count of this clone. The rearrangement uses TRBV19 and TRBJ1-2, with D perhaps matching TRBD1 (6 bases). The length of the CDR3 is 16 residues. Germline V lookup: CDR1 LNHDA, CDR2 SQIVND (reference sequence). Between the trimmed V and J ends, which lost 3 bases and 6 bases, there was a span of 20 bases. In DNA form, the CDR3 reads TGTGCCAGTAGTATGGGGAGCAGGGGTTTGAGGGATGGCTACACCTTC. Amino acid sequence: CASSMGSRGLRDGYTF.

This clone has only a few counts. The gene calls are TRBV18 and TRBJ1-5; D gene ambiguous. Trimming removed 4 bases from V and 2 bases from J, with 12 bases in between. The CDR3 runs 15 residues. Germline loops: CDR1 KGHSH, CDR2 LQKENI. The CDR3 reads CASSLTDGGNQPQHF. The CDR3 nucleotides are TGTGCCAGCTCACTTACCGATGGGGGCAATCAGCCCCAGCATTTT.

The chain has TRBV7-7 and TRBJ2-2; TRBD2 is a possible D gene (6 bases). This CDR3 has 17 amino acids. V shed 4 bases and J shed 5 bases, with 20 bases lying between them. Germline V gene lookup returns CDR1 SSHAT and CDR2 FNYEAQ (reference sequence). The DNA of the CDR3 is TGTGCCAGCAGCTCTAGCGTGGGGGGTCGTAAGACCGGGGAGCTGTTTTTT. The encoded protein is CASSSSVGGRKTGELFF.

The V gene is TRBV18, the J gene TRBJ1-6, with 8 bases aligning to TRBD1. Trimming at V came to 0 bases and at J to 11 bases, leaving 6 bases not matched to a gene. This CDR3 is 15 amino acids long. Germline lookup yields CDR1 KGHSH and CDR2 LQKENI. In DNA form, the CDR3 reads TGTGCCAGCTCACCACCGTACAGGGGGTTAACACCCCTCCACTTT. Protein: CASSPPYRGLTPLHF.

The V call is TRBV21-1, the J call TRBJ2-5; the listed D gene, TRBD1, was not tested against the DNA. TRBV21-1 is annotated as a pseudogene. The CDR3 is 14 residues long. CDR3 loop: CASSKTRRTLDQYF. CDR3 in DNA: TGTGCCAGCAGCAAGACCAGAAGGACATTGGACCAGTACTTC.

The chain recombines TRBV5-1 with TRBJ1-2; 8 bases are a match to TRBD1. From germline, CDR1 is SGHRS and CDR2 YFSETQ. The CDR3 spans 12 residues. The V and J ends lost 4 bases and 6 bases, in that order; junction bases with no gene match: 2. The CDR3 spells CASSPTGDGYTF. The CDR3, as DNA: TGCGCCAGCAGCCCGACAGGGGATGGCTACACCTTC.

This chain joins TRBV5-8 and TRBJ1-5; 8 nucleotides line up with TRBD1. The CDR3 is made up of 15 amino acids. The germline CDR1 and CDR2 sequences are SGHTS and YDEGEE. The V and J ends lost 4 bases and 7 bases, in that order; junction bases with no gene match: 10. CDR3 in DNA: TGTGCCAGCAGCCTCCAGGGGGCCCCTAGGCAGCCCCAGCATTTT. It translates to CASSLQGAPRQPQHF. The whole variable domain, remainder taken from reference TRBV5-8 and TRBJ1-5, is EAGVTQSPTHLIKTRGQQATLRCSPISGHTSVYWYQQALGLGLQFLLWYDEGEERNRGNFPPRFSGRQFPNYSSELNVNALELEDSALYLCASSLQGAPRQPQHFGDGTRLSIL.

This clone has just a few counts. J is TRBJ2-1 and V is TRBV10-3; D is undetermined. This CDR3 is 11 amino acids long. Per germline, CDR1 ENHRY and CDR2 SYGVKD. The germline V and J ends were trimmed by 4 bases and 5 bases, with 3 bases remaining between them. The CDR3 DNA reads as TGTGCCATCAGTGGGAACAATGAGCAGTTCTTC. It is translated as CAISGNNEQFF.

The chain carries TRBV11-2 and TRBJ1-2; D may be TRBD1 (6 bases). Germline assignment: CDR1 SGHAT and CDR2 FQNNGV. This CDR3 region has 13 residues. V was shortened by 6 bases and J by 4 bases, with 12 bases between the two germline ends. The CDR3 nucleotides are TGTGCCAGCAGTCAAGACAGGACCTATGGCTACACCTTC. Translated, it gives CASSQDRTYGYTF.

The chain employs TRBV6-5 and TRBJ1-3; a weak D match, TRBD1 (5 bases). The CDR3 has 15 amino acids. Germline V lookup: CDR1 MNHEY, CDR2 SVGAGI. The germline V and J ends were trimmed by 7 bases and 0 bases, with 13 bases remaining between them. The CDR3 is CASKRDFDSGNTIYF. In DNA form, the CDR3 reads TGTGCCAGCAAGAGGGACTTTGACTCTGGAAACACCATATATTTT.

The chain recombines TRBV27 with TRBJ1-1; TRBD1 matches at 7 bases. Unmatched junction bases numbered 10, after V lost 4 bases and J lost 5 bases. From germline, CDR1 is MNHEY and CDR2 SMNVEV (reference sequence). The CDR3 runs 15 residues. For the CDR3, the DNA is TGTGCCAGCAGTTCCCTAAAGGGGGCCAGGACTGAAGCTTTCTTT. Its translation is CASSSLKGARTEAFF.

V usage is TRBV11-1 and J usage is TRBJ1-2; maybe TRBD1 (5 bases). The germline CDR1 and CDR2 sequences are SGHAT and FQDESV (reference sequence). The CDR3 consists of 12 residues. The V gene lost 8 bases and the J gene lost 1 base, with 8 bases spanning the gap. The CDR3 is CASEQDNYGYTF. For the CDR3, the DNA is TGTGCCAGCGAACAGGATAACTATGGCTACACCTTC. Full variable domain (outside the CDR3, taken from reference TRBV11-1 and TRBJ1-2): EAEVAQSPRYKITEKSQAVAFWCDPISGHATLYWYRQILGQGPELLVQFQDESVVDDSQLPKDRFSAERLKGVDSTLKIQPAELGDSAMYLCASEQDNYGYTFGSGTRLTVV.

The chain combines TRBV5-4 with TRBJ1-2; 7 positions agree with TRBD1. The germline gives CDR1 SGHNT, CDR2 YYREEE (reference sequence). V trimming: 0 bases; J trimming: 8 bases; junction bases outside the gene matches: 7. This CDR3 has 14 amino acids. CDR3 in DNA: TGTGCCAGCAGCTTGGACAGGGGAGTAGGGGGCTACACCTTC. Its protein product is CASSLDRGVGGYTF. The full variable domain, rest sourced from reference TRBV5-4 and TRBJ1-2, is ETGVTQSPTHLIKTRGQQVTLRCSSQSGHNTVSWYQQALGQGPQFIFQYYREEENGRGNFPPRFSGLQFPNYSSELNVNALELDDSALYLCASSLDRGVGGYTFGSGTRLTVV.

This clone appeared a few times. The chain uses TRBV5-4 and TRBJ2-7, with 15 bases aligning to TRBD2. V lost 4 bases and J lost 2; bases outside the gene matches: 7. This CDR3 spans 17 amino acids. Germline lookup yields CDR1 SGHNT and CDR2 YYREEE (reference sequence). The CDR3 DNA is TGTGCCAGCAGCCCGGGACTAGCGGGGGGAACAACCTACGAGCAGTACTTC. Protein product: CASSPGLAGGTTYEQYF.

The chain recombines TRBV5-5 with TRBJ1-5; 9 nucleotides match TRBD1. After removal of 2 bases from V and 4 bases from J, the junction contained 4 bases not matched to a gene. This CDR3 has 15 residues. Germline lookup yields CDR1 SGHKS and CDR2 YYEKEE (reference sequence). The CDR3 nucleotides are TGTGCCAGCAGCTTATTTGGACAGGGGAATCAGCCCCAGCATTTT. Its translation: CASSLFGQGNQPQHF.

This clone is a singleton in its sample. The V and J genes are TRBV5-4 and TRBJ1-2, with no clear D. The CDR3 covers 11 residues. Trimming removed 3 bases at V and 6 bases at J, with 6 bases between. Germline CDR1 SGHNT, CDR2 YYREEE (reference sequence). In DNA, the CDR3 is TGTGCCAGCAGCTCTGGACATGGCTACACCTTC. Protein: CASSSGHGYTF.

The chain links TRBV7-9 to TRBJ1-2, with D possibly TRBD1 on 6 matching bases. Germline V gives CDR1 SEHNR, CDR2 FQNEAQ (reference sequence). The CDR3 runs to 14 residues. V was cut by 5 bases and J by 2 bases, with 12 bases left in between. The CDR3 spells CASSPGRGNYGYTF. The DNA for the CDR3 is TGTGCCAGCAGCCCAGGCAGGGGAAACTATGGCTACACCTTC.

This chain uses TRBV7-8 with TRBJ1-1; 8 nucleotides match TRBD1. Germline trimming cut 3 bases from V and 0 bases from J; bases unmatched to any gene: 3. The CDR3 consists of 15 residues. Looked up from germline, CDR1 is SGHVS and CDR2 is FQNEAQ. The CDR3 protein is CASSLDRALNTEAFF. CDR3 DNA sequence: TGTGCCAGCAGCTTGGACAGGGCCTTGAACACTGAAGCTTTCTTT.

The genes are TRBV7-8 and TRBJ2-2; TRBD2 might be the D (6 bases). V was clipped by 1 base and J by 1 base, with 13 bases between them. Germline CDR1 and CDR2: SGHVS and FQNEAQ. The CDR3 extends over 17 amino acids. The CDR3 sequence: CASSLGGLAMNTGELFF. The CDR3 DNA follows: TGTGCCAGCAGCTTAGGTGGGCTAGCGATGAACACCGGGGAGCTGTTTTTT.